This TCR beta chain was retrieved from a study of CD8 T cells in ankylosing spondylitis. This clonotype has a count of ten or more. The antigen remains unidentified. The study, taken as a whole, reports: Significantly higher representation of disease-linked clones was reported for matched ankylosing spondylitis synovial fluid.

Researchers built TCR beta libraries using quantitative 5'-RACE with molecular barcodes. TCRdb fed the 5' RACE reads into MiXCR, producing one record per CDR3 protein. The table shows 150,000 to 200,000 distinct CDR3 sequences, with over 10% occurring only once. The CDR3 length is 14 residues. Trimming removed 0 bases at V and 7 bases at J, with 10 bases between. The V gene's germline CDR1 is SGHRS and CDR2 YFSETQ. The TCR was taken from a female donor with ankylosing spondylitis or in good health (not recorded which). The chain combines TRBV5-1 with TRBJ2-2, with D unresolved. The sequencing input was blood, either unsorted or a sorted T cell fraction (not recorded which). In DNA form, the CDR3 reads TGCGCCAGCAGCTTGGGCAGGTCGATCGGGGAGCTGTTTTTT. Protein: CASSLGRSIGELFF.